The next 2 T cell receptor beta chains were all read from a single sample in a study of PD-1 blockade in classical Hodgkin lymphoma. Some clones are missing from TCRdb's copy, which holds only in-frame ones; the method was immunoSEQ multiplex PCR. The sample shows fewer than 45,000 clones, about 85% of them seen only once. Brentuximab vedotin exposure varied, and every patient relapsed after autologous stem cell transplantation. This sample comprised peripheral blood mononuclear cells (PBMCs), obtained before the second cycle of nivolumab. These receptors were obtained from a human donor with classical Hodgkin lymphoma.

V gene TRBV7-2 combines with J gene TRBJ2-5; TRBD1 aligns across 11 bases. Germline CDR1 and CDR2: SGHTA and FQGNSA. Unmatched junction bases numbered 11, after V lost 5 bases and J lost 9 bases. CDR3 size: 15 residues. CDR3 region: CASSNAGTGGSAQYF. For the CDR3, the DNA is TGTGCCAGCAGCAATGCCGGGACAGGGGGGAGTGCCCAGTACTTC.

V gene TRBV7-8 combines with J gene TRBJ1-5, with D unclear. The CDR3 extends over 15 amino acids. CDR1 and CDR2 (germline): SGHVS, FQNEAQ. The ends were cut back, 7 bases at V and 3 bases at J, with 16 bases in the middle. Here the CDR3 DNA reads TGTGCCAGCACCTCAAGGCTTCCCTTCAATCAGCCCCAGCATTTT. Its translation is CASTSRLPFNQPQHF.